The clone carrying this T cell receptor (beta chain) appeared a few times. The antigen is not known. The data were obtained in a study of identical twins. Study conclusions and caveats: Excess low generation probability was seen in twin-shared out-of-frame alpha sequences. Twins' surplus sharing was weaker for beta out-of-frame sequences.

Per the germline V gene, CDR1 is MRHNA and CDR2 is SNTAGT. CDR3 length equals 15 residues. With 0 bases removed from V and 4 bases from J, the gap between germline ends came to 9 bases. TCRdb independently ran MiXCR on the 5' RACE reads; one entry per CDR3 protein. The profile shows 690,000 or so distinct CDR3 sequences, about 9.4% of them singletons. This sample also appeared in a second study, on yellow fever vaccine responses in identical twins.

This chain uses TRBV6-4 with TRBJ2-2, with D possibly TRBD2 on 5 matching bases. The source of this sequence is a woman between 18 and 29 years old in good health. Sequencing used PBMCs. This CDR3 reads CASSDSRASTGELFF. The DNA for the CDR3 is TGTGCCAGCAGTGACTCGAGGGCGTCCACCGGGGAGCTGTTTTTT.